This TCR beta chain is drawn from a study of shared clonotypes between healthy human individuals. About the study: Per donor, CD8 memory used one plate, CD8 naive used two, CD4 memory used three and CD4 naive used three.

Adults of Caucasian background living in Nashville, Tennessee made up all donors. Produced via immunoSEQ multiplex PCR; TCRdb's table is partial and in-frame only. The sample has about 92,000 clones; 68% are singletons. Trimming stripped 8 bases from V and 0 bases from J, with 13 bases between. The CDR3 has 14 residues. Germline V gene sequence: CDR1 MNHEY, CDR2 SMNVEV (reference sequence). This clone was seen only once. The antigen remains undetermined. Study results and caveats: The rarefaction results pointed to incomplete sorted-subset sequencing despite large depth.

The sample taken for sequencing was memory CD8+ T cells sorted from blood. Subset: CD45RO+ cells pooled with CCR7-negative TemRA cells. The chain employs TRBV27 and TRBJ1-2; weak D call: TRBD1 (5 bases). This TCR derives from a man aged 30-40 years in good health. CDR3 coding DNA: TGTGCCAGCTCGACGGGACCTTCTAACTATGGCTACACCTTC. Its protein is CASSTGPSNYGYTF.